A single sample gave rise to the 23 T cell receptor beta chains below, sequenced in a study of chemoradiotherapy in HPV16-positive cancers. Profiling relied on immunoSEQ multiplex PCR, and the TCRdb table lists in-frame clones only, not all of them. The sample lists about 7,900 clones, 70% to 90% occurring once. This material was acquired from a patient who underwent chemoradiotherapy. Receptors were obtained from a human donor with HPV-associated anogenital cancer.

The chain recombines TRBV28 with TRBJ2-2; D is tentatively TRBD1 or TRBD2 (5 bases each). Germline-derived CDR1 and CDR2 are MDHEN and SYDVKM. V lost 8 bases to trimming and J lost 4 bases, with 8 bases between them. CDR3 size: 12 residues. CDR3 loop: CASGGTTGELFF. As DNA, the CDR3 is TGTGCCAGCGGGGGTACCACCGGGGAGCTGTTTTTT.

This clone was seen only once. The genes are TRBV5-1 and TRBJ2-7, with a tentative D call TRBD2 (5 bases). The CDR3 totals 11 residues. Germline CDR1 is SGHRS and CDR2 is YFSETQ. V was shortened by 2 bases and J by 10 bases, with 10 bases between the two germline ends. CDR3 region: CASSLAGEQYF. CDR3 sequence (DNA): TGCGCCAGCAGCTTAGCCGGGGAACAGTACTTC.

The V and J genes are TRBV14 and TRBJ2-1; the match to TRBD2 covers 7 bases. Germline V CDR1 and CDR2: SGHDN, FVKESK. The length of the CDR3 is 21 residues. The V and J ends lost 4 bases and 14 bases, in that order; junction bases with no gene match: 35. Written as DNA, the CDR3 is TGTGCCAGCAGCCCGGTACCTTCCCACTTCCACGCCGGGACTCCAGACACTAGCGAGTTCTTC. Its protein product is CASSPVPSHFHAGTPDTSEFF.

The chain is built from TRBV27 and TRBJ2-1; TRBD2 aligns across 10 bases. The V segment lost 5 bases and the J segment 0 bases; nucleotides outside the gene matches: 7. Germline V gene data show CDR1 as MNHEY and CDR2 as SMNVEV (reference sequence). This CDR3 has 17 amino acids. Here the CDR3 reads CASSPRGLASSYNEQFF. DNA for the CDR3: TGTGCCAGCAGTCCTAGGGGACTAGCGTCCTCCTACAATGAGCAGTTCTTC.

Here the CDR3 reads CASSSKQGHEQYF. The CDR3 bases are TGTGCCAGCAGCTCCAAACAGGGACACGAGCAGTACTTC. The chain joins TRBV13 to TRBJ2-7; D perhaps matches TRBD1 (6 bases). Germline values: CDR1 PRHDT, CDR2 FYEKMQ (reference sequence). With 4 bases removed from V and 5 bases from J, the gap between germline ends came to 12 bases. This CDR3 has 13 amino acids.

The rearrangement links TRBV4-1 to TRBJ2-7; D ambiguous. V was trimmed by 2 bases and J by 0 bases, leaving 11 bases between them. The germline V gene encodes CDR1 MGHRA and CDR2 YSYEKL. The CDR3 totals 15 residues. CDR3 loop: CASSQTYQSSYEQYF. The CDR3 bases are TGCGCCAGCAGCCAAACTTACCAGTCCTCCTACGAGCAGTACTTC.

V and J are TRBV5-4 and TRBJ1-5; D is uncertain. V lost 4 bases, J lost 5 bases, and 10 bases lay in between. CDR3 length equals 13 residues. Germline assignment: CDR1 SGHNT and CDR2 YYREEE (reference sequence). DNA of the CDR3: TGTGCCAGCAGCGGCGGACGGGATCAGCCCCAGCATTTT. Protein product: CASSGGRDQPQHF.

The chain uses TRBV7-9 and TRBJ1-1; possible D gene TRBD1, 5 bases. With 3 bases removed from V and 3 bases from J, the gap between germline ends came to 11 bases. The V gene's germline CDR1 is SEHNR and CDR2 FQNEAQ (reference sequence). The CDR3 contains 14 residues. The CDR3 bases are TGTGCCAGCAGCTTTCCTCAGGGATACACTGAAGCTTTCTTT. Translating it yields CASSFPQGYTEAFF. Drawing the rest from reference TRBV7-9 and TRBJ1-1, the complete variable domain is DTGVSQNPRHKITKRGQNVTFRCDPISEHNRLYWYRQTLGQGPEFLTYFQNEAQLEKSRLLSDRFSAERPKGSFSTLEIQRTEQGDSAMYLCASSFPQGYTEAFFGQGTRLTVV.

This chain links TRBV2 with TRBJ2-7; TRBD2 matches 7 bases. V dropped 4 bases and J dropped 0; count of bases not matched to a gene: 3. Germline V gives CDR1 SNHLY, CDR2 FYNNEI. CDR3 length equals 14 residues. In DNA form, the CDR3 reads TGTGCCAGCAGTGTAGGCGGGAGCTCCTACGAGCAGTACTTC. Amino acids: CASSVGGSSYEQYF.

The chain joins TRBV6-5 to TRBJ2-5; no clear D gene. CDR1 and CDR2 from the germline V gene are MNHEY and SVGAGI. The ends were cut back, 2 bases at V and 1 base at J, with 11 bases in the middle. The CDR3 is made up of 15 amino acids. The CDR3 sequence: CASSYSGHPQETQYF. The CDR3 DNA sequence: TGTGCCAGCAGTTACAGTGGGCATCCCCAAGAGACCCAGTACTTC.

The V and J genes are TRBV13 and TRBJ1-1, with TRBD1 matching 7 bases. The trim removed 6 bases at V and 1 base at J, leaving 2 bases unmatched. CDR3 length: 13 amino acids. Germline V gene lookup returns CDR1 PRHDT and CDR2 FYEKMQ (reference sequence). The CDR3 sequence is CASSWTGNTEAFF. CDR3 nucleotides: TGTGCCAGCAGTTGGACAGGGAACACTGAAGCTTTCTTT.

V gene TRBV7-2 combines with J gene TRBJ1-3; 11 nucleotides agree with TRBD1. Germline V gene lookup returns CDR1 SGHTA and CDR2 FQGNSA. CDR3 length: 16 amino acids. Trimming took 3 bases from V and 2 from J; bases not matched to a gene: 3. The CDR3, as DNA: TGTGCCAGCAGCTTCGGACAGGGGGCGACTGGAAACACCATATATTTT. Translated: CASSFGQGATGNTIYF.

The chain joins TRBV5-1 to TRBJ2-5; 8 positions match TRBD2. The CDR3 is made up of 14 amino acids. V dropped 6 bases and J dropped 2; count of bases not matched to a gene: 6. Germline-derived CDR1 and CDR2 are SGHRS and YFSETQ. As DNA, the CDR3 is TGCGCCAGCAAGGAACGGGGGGGACAAGAGACCCAGTACTTC. Encoded protein: CASKERGGQETQYF.

This chain connects TRBV9 to TRBJ2-5; the D call may be TRBD1 or TRBD2 (5 bases each). Per the germline V gene, CDR1 is SGDLS and CDR2 is YYNGEE. Trimming removed 4 bases from V and 2 bases from J, with 15 bases in between. CDR3 length: 15 residues. The CDR3 sequence: CASSSGTALQETQYF. The DNA of the CDR3 is TGTGCCAGCAGCTCGGGGACGGCCTTACAAGAGACCCAGTACTTC.

The CDR3 loop reads CASSGTSGITDTQYF. The CDR3 DNA reads TGCGCCAGCAGCGGTACTAGCGGGATTACAGATACGCAGTATTTT. The V call is TRBV5-1, the J call TRBJ2-3; 10 bases match TRBD2. V gave up 4 bases and J gave up 3 bases; unmatched junction bases: 5. The CDR3 has 15 amino acids. Germline CDR1 SGHRS, CDR2 YFSETQ.

The V and J genes are TRBV12-5 and TRBJ1-2; the D is unclear. The CDR3 consists of 11 residues. Between the trimmed V and J ends, which lost 6 bases and 5 bases, there was a span of 7 bases. Germline V CDR1 and CDR2: LGHNT, FRNRAP. The DNA for the CDR3 is TGTGCTAGTGGCCCCGGATATGGCTACACCTTC. The encoded protein is CASGPGYGYTF.

The genes are TRBV7-2 and TRBJ2-7; D unclear. The CDR3 runs to 12 residues. CDR1 and CDR2 (germline): SGHTA, FQGNSA. Trimming removed 5 bases from V and 6 bases from J, with 11 bases in between. In DNA, the CDR3 is TGTGCCAGCAGCCGCCACGGGCTCGAGCAGTACTTC. Protein sequence: CASSRHGLEQYF.

This clone was counted between two and nine times. The chain employs TRBV7-9 and TRBJ1-3; the D is unclear. Germline loops: CDR1 SEHNR, CDR2 FQNEAQ (reference sequence). The V end was cut by 6 bases, the J end by 4 bases, with 16 bases between. CDR3 size: 15 residues. This chain's CDR3 is CASRPRGEFGNTIYF. The CDR3 region has the DNA TGTGCCAGCAGACCCCGCGGGGAATTCGGAAACACCATATATTTT. Looking up the rest from reference TRBV7-9 and TRBJ1-3 gives the full variable domain: DTGVSQNPRHKITKRGQNVTFRCDPISEHNRLYWYRQTLGQGPEFLTYFQNEAQLEKSRLLSDRFSAERPKGSFSTLEIQRTEQGDSAMYLCASRPRGEFGNTIYFGEGSWLTVV.

The chain joins TRBV11-2 to TRBJ1-5; D call uncertain. The germline V gene has CDR1 SGHAT and CDR2 FQNNGV. Between the trimmed V and J ends, which lost 4 bases and 7 bases, there was a span of 11 bases. The CDR3 is 13 amino acids. CDR3 in amino acids: CASSSDRGQPQHF. The CDR3 region has the DNA TGTGCCAGCAGCTCCGACCGAGGGCAGCCCCAGCATTTT.

The chain combines TRBV5-1 with TRBJ1-1; 7 bases are shared with TRBD1. Germline V lookup: CDR1 SGHRS, CDR2 YFSETQ. Trimming at V came to 0 bases and at J to 1 base, leaving 3 bases not matched to a gene. There are 15 residues in the CDR3. The CDR3 spells CASSLEGARNTEAFF. The CDR3 coding sequence is TGCGCCAGCAGCTTGGAGGGGGCAAGGAACACTGAAGCTTTCTTT.

This chain joins TRBV7-9 and TRBJ2-7; 10 bases line up with TRBD2. Trimming cost V 4 bases and J 6 bases; bases outside gene matches: 6. Germline V CDR1 and CDR2: SEHNR, FQNEAQ (reference sequence). The CDR3 has 14 amino acids. The CDR3 nucleotides are TGTGCCAGCAGCTGGGGTAGCGGGGGGTTCGAGCAGTACTTC. The encoded protein is CASSWGSGGFEQYF.

This chain connects TRBV5-1 to TRBJ2-3; 10 bases fit TRBD2. J gave up 0 bases and V 4 bases, and 5 bases lay outside the gene matches. Germline CDR1 SGHRS, CDR2 YFSETQ. CDR3 size: 16 residues. The CDR3 here is CASSPGLAPSTDTQYF. CDR3 coding DNA: TGCGCCAGCAGCCCGGGACTAGCGCCTAGCACAGATACGCAGTATTTT.

This sequence joins TRBV29-1 and TRBJ2-5; the D call may be TRBD1 or TRBD2 (5 bases each). This CDR3 spans 12 amino acids. CDR1 SQVTM and CDR2 ANQGSEA come from the germline V gene. Trimming stripped 6 bases from V and 1 base from J, with 9 bases between. CDR3 in amino acids: CSVRDGQETQYF. CDR3 DNA: TGCAGCGTCCGGGACGGCCAAGAGACCCAGTACTTC.